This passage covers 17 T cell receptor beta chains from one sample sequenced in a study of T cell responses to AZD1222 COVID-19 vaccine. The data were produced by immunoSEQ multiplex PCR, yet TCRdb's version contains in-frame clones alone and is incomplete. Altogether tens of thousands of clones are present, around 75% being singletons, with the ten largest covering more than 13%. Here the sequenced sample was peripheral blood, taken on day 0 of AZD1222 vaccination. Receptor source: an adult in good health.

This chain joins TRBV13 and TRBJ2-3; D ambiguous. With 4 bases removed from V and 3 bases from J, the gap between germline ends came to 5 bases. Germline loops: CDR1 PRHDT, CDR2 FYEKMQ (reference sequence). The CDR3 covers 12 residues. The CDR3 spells CASSSSTDTQYF. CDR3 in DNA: TGTGCCAGCAGCTCAAGTACAGATACGCAGTATTTT.

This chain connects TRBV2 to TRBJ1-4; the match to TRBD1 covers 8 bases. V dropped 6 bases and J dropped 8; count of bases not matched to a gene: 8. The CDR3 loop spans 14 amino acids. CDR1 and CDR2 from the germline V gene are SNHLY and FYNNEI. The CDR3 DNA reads TGTGCCAGCAGGGGAGACAGGGGAGAAGAAAAACTGTTTTTT. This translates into CASRGDRGEEKLFF.

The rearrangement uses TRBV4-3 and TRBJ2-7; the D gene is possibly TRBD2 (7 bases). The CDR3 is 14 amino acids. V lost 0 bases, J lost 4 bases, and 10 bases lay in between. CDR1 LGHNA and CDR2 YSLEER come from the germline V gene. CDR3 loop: CASSQDRGGYEQYF. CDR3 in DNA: TGCGCCAGCAGCCAAGATAGGGGGGGATACGAGCAGTACTTC.

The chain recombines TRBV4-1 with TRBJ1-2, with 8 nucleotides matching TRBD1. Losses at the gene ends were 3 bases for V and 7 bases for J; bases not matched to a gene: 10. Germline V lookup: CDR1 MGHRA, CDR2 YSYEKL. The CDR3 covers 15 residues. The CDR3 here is CASSHPEQGAGGYTF. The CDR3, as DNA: TGCGCCAGCAGCCACCCCGAGCAGGGGGCTGGTGGCTACACCTTC.

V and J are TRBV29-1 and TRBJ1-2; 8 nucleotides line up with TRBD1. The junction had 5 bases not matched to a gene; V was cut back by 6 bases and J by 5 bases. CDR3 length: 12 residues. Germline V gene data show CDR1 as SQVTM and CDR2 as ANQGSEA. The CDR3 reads CSVSTGDYGYTF. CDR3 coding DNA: TGCAGCGTCTCGACAGGGGATTATGGCTACACCTTC.

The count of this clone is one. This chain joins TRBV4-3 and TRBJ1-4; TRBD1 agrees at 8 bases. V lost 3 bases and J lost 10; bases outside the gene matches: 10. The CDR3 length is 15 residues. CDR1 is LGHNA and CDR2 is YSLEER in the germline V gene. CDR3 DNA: TGCGCCAGCAGCCATGGCGGGACAGGTGGTGGAAAACTGTTTTTT. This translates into CASSHGGTGGGKLFF.

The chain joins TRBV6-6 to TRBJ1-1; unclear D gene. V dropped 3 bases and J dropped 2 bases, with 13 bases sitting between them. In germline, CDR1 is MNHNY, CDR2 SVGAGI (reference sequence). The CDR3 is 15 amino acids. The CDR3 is CASSYIPQQNTEAFF. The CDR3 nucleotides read TGTGCCAGCAGTTATATCCCGCAGCAAAACACTGAAGCTTTCTTT.

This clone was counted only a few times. DNA of the CDR3: TGTGCCAGCAGTTACGCCCTCGCCGCGGGAGATACGCAGTATTTT. It yields the protein CASSYALAAGDTQYF. This sequence joins TRBV6-5 and TRBJ2-3, with D perhaps TRBD2 (5 bases). Germline CDR1 reads MNHEY; CDR2 reads SVGAGI. Deletions cut 2 bases from V and 5 bases from J, with 14 bases between. CDR3 size: 15 residues.

This chain's CDR3 is CASSPPWGEAFF. As DNA, the CDR3 is TGTGCCAGCAGTCCGCCTTGGGGAGAAGCTTTCTTT. The V gene is TRBV28, the J gene TRBJ1-1; D is uncertain. Trimming pared 5 bases from V and 8 bases from J, leaving 12 bases between. Looked up from germline, CDR1 is MDHEN and CDR2 is SYDVKM. The CDR3 spans 12 residues.

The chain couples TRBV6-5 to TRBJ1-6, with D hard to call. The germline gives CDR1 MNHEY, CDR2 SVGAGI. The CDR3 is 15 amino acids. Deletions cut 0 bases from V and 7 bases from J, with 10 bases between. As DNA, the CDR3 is TGTGCCAGCAGTTACTCTCGGGCTGTAAATTCACCCCTCCACTTT. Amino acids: CASSYSRAVNSPLHF.

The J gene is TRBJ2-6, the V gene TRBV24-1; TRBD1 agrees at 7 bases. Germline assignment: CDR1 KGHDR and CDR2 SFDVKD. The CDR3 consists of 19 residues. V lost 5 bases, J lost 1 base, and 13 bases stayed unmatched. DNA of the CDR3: TGTGCCACCAGTGCGCACCGGGACAGTTTAATTTCTGGGGCCAACGTCCTGACTTTC. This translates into CATSAHRDSLISGANVLTF.

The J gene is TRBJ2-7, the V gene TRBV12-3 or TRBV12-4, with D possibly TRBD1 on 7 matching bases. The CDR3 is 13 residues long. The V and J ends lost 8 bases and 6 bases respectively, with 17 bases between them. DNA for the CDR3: TGTGCCAGCGGTCAGGGGGGCCGATTCGAGCAGTACTTC. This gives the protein CASGQGGRFEQYF.

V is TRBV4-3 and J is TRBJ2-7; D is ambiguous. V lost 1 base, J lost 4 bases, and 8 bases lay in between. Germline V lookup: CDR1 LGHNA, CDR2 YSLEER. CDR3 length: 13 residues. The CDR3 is CASSQGWSYEQYF. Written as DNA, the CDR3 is TGCGCCAGCAGCCAAGGGTGGTCGTACGAGCAGTACTTC.

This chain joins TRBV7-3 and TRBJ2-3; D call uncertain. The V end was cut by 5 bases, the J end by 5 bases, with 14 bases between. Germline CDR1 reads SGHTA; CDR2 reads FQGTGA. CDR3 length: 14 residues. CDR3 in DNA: TGTGCCAGCAGCAAAGCCGGGTTAAAAGATACGCAGTATTTT. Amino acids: CASSKAGLKDTQYF.

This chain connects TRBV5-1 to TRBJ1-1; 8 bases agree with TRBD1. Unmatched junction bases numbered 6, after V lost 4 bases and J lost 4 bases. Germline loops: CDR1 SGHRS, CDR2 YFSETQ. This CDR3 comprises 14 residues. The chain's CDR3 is CASSPTGAGTEAFF. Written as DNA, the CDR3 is TGCGCCAGCAGCCCGACAGGGGCTGGCACTGAAGCTTTCTTT. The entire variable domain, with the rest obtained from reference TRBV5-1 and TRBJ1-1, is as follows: KAGVTQTPRYLIKTRGQQVTLSCSPISGHRSVSWYQQTPGQGLQFLFEYFSETQRNKGNFPGRFSGRQFSNSRSEMNVSTLELGDSALYLCASSPTGAGTEAFFGQGTRLTVV.

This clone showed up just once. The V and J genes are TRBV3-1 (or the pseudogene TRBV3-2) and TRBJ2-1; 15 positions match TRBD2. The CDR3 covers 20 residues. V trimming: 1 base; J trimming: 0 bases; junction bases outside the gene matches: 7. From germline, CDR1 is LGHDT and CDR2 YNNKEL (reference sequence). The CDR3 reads CASSQVAGTSGGSSYNEQFF. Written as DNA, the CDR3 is TGTGCCAGCAGCCAAGTTGCCGGGACTAGCGGGGGGAGCTCCTACAATGAGCAGTTCTTC.

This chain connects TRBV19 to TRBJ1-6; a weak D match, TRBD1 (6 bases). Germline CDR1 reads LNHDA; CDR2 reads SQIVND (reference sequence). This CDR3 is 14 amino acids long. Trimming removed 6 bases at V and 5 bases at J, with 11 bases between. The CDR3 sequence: CASRGTPNNSPLHF. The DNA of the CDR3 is TGTGCCAGTAGAGGGACACCCAATAATTCACCCCTCCACTTT. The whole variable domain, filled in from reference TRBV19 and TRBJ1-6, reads DGGITQSPKYLFRKEGQNVTLSCEQNLNHDAMYWYRQDPGQGLRLIYYSQIVNDFQKGDIAEGYSVSREKKESFPLTVTSAQKNPTAFYLCASRGTPNNSPLHFGNGTRLTVT.